This record concerns one T cell receptor beta chain sequence. The sample comes from a study of type 1 and type 2 diabetes patients. Genomic DNA was the PCR template. A primer set of 30 forward and 13 reverse primers amplified the CDR3. TCRdb itself ran the multiplex PCR reads through MiXCR, one entry per CDR3 protein. The sample carries under 300,000 distinct CDR3 sequences, around 47% recorded once. The CDR3 length is 16 residues. V was shortened by 2 bases and J by 8 bases, with 17 bases between the two germline ends. Germline V gene lookup returns CDR1 SGHRS and CDR2 YFSETQ. Source material: peripheral blood mononuclear cells (PBMCs). The chain joins TRBV5-1 to TRBJ1-6, with D unresolved. This clonotype was obtained from a man between 18 and 35 years old with type 2 diabetes. As DNA, the CDR3 is TGCGCCAGCAGCTTTGGGTTTGGGGATCCTCATTCACCCCTCCACTTT. It is translated as CASSFGFGDPHSPLHF. The full variable domain, with the rest looked up from reference TRBV5-1 and TRBJ1-6, is KAGVTQTPRYLIKTRGQQVTLSCSPISGHRSVSWYQQTPGQGLQFLFEYFSETQRNKGNFPGRFSGRQFSNSRSEMNVSTLELGDSALYLCASSFGFGDPHSPLHFGNGTRLTVT.